The clone carrying this TCR beta chain has a handful of counts. Its specificity is not known. The hyperthyroidism was newly diagnosed and had lasted under 2 months; the patients were aged 18 to 65. Using around 10 ml of fresh peripheral blood, PBMCs were prepared. The source of the sample is a study of T cells in Graves' hyperthyroidism and ophthalmopathy. Study at large: Peripheral blood was taken when the disease was first diagnosed, before any treatment began. Study-wide findings and caveats: Separating ophthalmopathy from stable hyperthyroidism was achieved by a 13 V-J model.

RNA transcripts served as the template for amplifying TCR beta CDR3 regions. The HTBI primer set drove a first-round RT-PCR of the TCR CDR3. MiXCR, applied by TCRdb to the multiplex PCR reads, yields one record per CDR3 protein. The sample consists of a few hundred thousand distinct CDR3 sequences, roughly 18% of them appearing once. The CDR3 spans 16 residues. V lost 5 bases and J lost 0, with 14 bases in between. CDR1 and CDR2 (germline): LNHDA, SQIVND (reference sequence). The V call is TRBV19, the J call TRBJ2-1, with a possible D match to TRBD2 (6 bases). Sequencing was done on a sample of blood. The clonotype comes from a woman aged 50 to 60 with Graves' hyperthyroidism. DNA for the CDR3: TGTGCCAGTAGTTCCCCCCGGGGGAGCTCCTACAATGAGCAGTTCTTC. Its translation is CASSSPRGSSYNEQFF.